At least ten counts were recorded for the clone carrying this T cell receptor (beta chain). The antigen remains unidentified. Mismatch with germline at one junction end may stem from a read error. TCRdb reanalysed the multiplex PCR reads using MiXCR and keeps one entry per CDR3 protein. Of about 200,000 distinct CDR3 sequences listed, 30% to 35% were seen once; the top ten hold approximately 3.7%. These data originate in a study of breast tumors, draining lymph nodes, adjacent tissues. General study points: Most tumor T cells seemingly derive from lymph node, then expand in tumor.

The CDR3 runs 15 residues. Germline loops: CDR1 MNHEY, CDR2 SVGAGI. The lymph nodes were axillary draining lymph nodes from breast cancer patients. The genes are TRBV6-5 and TRBJ1-5, with D unclear. The receptor's source is a female donor with breast cancer. Some clones in this sample may be carry-over from other donors' samples. The sample consisted of axillary lymph node tissue. The CDR3 DNA reads as TGTGCCAGCAGTTACTCGGTCTATAGCAATCAACCCCAGCATTTT. Translating it yields CASSYSVYSNQPQHF.